The 21 T cell receptor beta chains below were found in one sample sequenced in a study of blood T cell repertoires in COVID-19. Assay: immunoSEQ multiplex PCR; the TCRdb copy retains only in-frame clones and omits some. This sample has fewer than 65,000 clones; 70% to 85% occur once, and the top ten carry roughly 27%. Sequencing was done on a sample of peripheral blood. These receptors originate from a man aged 65 to 85 with acute or convalescent COVID-19.

The rearrangement links TRBV5-1 to TRBJ1-1; D not resolved. Germline loops: CDR1 SGHRS, CDR2 YFSETQ. The germline V and J ends were trimmed by 0 bases and 8 bases, with 11 bases remaining between them. The CDR3 has 13 amino acids. The CDR3, as DNA: TGCGCCAGCAGCTTGGAGGGAGAGCGAGAAGCTTTCTTT. This sequence encodes CASSLEGEREAFF.

The chain couples TRBV30 to TRBJ1-5; 7 bases agree with TRBD1. J was trimmed by 5 bases and V by 0 bases; bases with no gene match: 4. The CDR3 runs 14 residues. The germline gives CDR1 GTSNPN, CDR2 SVGIG (reference sequence). The CDR3 sequence is CAWSVGGAHQPQHF. The CDR3 DNA sequence: TGTGCCTGGAGTGTAGGGGGCGCCCATCAGCCCCAGCATTTT.

This clone was seen a handful of times. The V call is TRBV29-1, the J call TRBJ1-1; 10 positions agree with TRBD1. The ends lost 7 bases at V and 4 bases at J; junction bases unmatched: 12. This CDR3 region has 15 residues. Looked up from germline, CDR1 is SQVTM and CDR2 is ANQGSEA. This CDR3 is CSANRTGGFITEAFF. Here the CDR3 DNA reads TGCAGCGCCAACAGGACAGGGGGGTTCATCACTGAAGCTTTCTTT.

The chain employs TRBV19 and TRBJ2-7; 8 bases are shared with TRBD1. J lost 5 bases, V lost 9 bases, and 9 bases had no gene match. The germline V gene has CDR1 LNHDA and CDR2 SQIVND (reference sequence). The CDR3 runs 13 residues. CDR3 amino acids: CASGPDRANEQYF. DNA for the CDR3: TGTGCCAGCGGACCGGACAGGGCCAACGAGCAGTACTTC.

The V call is TRBV4-2, the J call TRBJ1-1; maybe TRBD1 (6 bases). The ends were cut back, 1 base at V and 2 bases at J, with 17 bases in the middle. In germline, CDR1 is LGHNA, CDR2 YNFKEQ. There are 17 residues in the CDR3. CDR3 nucleotide sequence: TGTGCCAGCAGCCAAGTTGGGGGGGCGGATTATAACACTGAAGCTTTCTTT. Amino acid sequence: CASSQVGGADYNTEAFF.

The rearrangement uses TRBV28 and TRBJ2-7; D possibly corresponds to TRBD2 (5 bases). Trimming shortened V by 6 bases and J by 1 base, and 7 bases separated the two germline ends. CDR3 length: 12 amino acids. Germline CDR1 reads MDHEN; CDR2 reads SYDVKM. The CDR3 spells CASSGLSYEQYF. The CDR3 region has the DNA TGTGCCAGCAGCGGACTGTCCTACGAGCAGTACTTC.

The CDR3 sequence: CAISATGGNTEAFF. CDR3 in DNA: TGTGCCATCAGTGCGACAGGAGGGAACACTGAAGCTTTCTTT. The chain has TRBV10-3 and TRBJ1-1; tentative D call: TRBD1 (6 bases). Germline CDR1 is ENHRY and CDR2 is SYGVKD. The V end lost 4 bases, the J end lost 1 base, and 10 bases lay between the germline ends. The CDR3 consists of 14 residues.

This clone has just a few counts. The J gene is TRBJ2-1, the V gene TRBV27; TRBD2 might be the D (6 bases). Between the trimmed V and J ends, which lost 4 bases and 9 bases, there was a span of 16 bases. The germline CDR1 and CDR2 sequences are MNHEY and SMNVEV (reference sequence). CDR3 length: 14 residues. CDR3 DNA: TGTGCCAGCAGTTATCTGGCGGGGAGGAGTGAGCAGTTCTTC. It codes for CASSYLAGRSEQFF.

The rearrangement links TRBV3-1 (or the pseudogene TRBV3-2) to TRBJ1-5, with D perhaps matching TRBD1 (5 bases). The V gene lost 0 bases and the J gene lost 1 base, with 13 bases spanning the gap. The CDR3 runs to 17 residues. The V gene's germline CDR1 is LGHDT and CDR2 YNNKEL (reference sequence). The chain's CDR3 is CASSQDLLQGSNQPQHF. CDR3 DNA sequence: TGTGCCAGCAGCCAAGATCTGCTCCAGGGAAGCAATCAGCCCCAGCATTTT.

The chain carries TRBV7-9 and TRBJ2-7; 7 bases match TRBD2. V shed 5 bases and J 5 bases; nucleotides not matched to a gene: 9. Per germline, CDR1 SEHNR and CDR2 FQNEAQ (reference sequence). CDR3 length equals 14 residues. The CDR3 sequence is CASSHFGGGDEQYF. The CDR3 coding sequence is TGTGCCAGCAGCCACTTCGGTGGGGGGGACGAGCAGTACTTC.

V is TRBV29-1 and J is TRBJ2-5, with TRBD2 as a possible D gene (6 bases). Between the trimmed V and J ends, which lost 6 bases and 5 bases, there was a span of 13 bases. This CDR3 has 12 residues. Germline CDR1 and CDR2: SQVTM and ANQGSEA. CDR3 sequence reads: CSVRDFGETQYF. The CDR3, as DNA: TGCAGCGTGAGGGACTTCGGGGAGACCCAGTACTTC. The full variable domain, with the rest looked up from reference TRBV29-1 and TRBJ2-5, is SAVISQKPSRDICQRGTSLTIQCQVDSQVTMMFWYRQQPGQSLTLIATANQGSEATYESGFVIDKFPISRPNLTFSTLTVSNMSPEDSSIYLCSVRDFGETQYFGPGTRLLVL.

The sample holds a few counts of this clone. V usage is TRBV30 and J usage is TRBJ1-2, with 10 positions matching TRBD1. The CDR3 has 17 amino acids. From germline, CDR1 is GTSNPN and CDR2 SVGIG (reference sequence). Losses at the gene ends were 5 bases for V and 1 base for J; bases not matched to a gene: 13. In DNA, the CDR3 is TGTGCCTGGGCCGAATCGGGACAGGGGTATTTTAACTATGGCTACACCTTC. Translation: CAWAESGQGYFNYGYTF. Full variable domain (missing parts from reference TRBV30 and TRBJ1-2): SQTIHQWPATLVQPVGSPLSLECTVEGTSNPNLYWYRQAAGRGLQLLFYSVGIGQISSEVPQNLSASRPQDRQFILSSKKLLLSDSGFYLCAWAESGQGYFNYGYTFGSGTRLTVV.

This clone has just a few counts. This rearrangement joins TRBV25-1 to TRBJ2-1; D may be TRBD1 (5 bases). Germline CDR1 reads MGHDK; CDR2 reads SYGVNS. Trimming took 4 bases from V and 7 from J, leaving 20 bases between them. The CDR3 extends over 16 amino acids. CDR3 in DNA: TGTGCCAGCAGTGGGCGACTCGTAGGGGTTTTAAATGAGCAGTTCTTC. Encoded protein: CASSGRLVGVLNEQFF.

The gene calls are TRBV5-4 and TRBJ2-1, with 16 bases matching TRBD2. Germline V gives CDR1 SGHNT, CDR2 YYREEE (reference sequence). The CDR3 spans 17 residues. The V and J ends lost 5 bases and 5 bases, in that order; junction bases with no gene match: 7. The CDR3 region is CASRDGTSGRVNNEQFF. Written as DNA, the CDR3 is TGTGCCAGCAGGGACGGGACTAGCGGGAGGGTGAACAATGAGCAGTTCTTC. The full variable domain, rest sourced from reference TRBV5-4 and TRBJ2-1, is ETGVTQSPTHLIKTRGQQVTLRCSSQSGHNTVSWYQQALGQGPQFIFQYYREEENGRGNFPPRFSGLQFPNYSSELNVNALELDDSALYLCASRDGTSGRVNNEQFFGPGTRLTVL.

The rearrangement links TRBV6-4 to TRBJ2-2; D is undetermined. The CDR3 has 14 amino acids. Germline values: CDR1 MRHNA, CDR2 SNTAGT. V lost 6 bases to trimming and J lost 2 bases, with 10 bases between them. The CDR3 loop reads CASSRVFNTGELFF. The CDR3 DNA sequence: TGTGCCAGCAGCCGGGTCTTTAACACCGGGGAGCTGTTTTTT.

CDR3 amino acids: CASSRQGPNNEQFF. DNA for the CDR3: TGCGCCAGCAGCCGACAGGGGCCCAACAATGAGCAGTTCTTC. The chain combines TRBV5-1 with TRBJ2-1, with 8 bases fitting TRBD1. The CDR3 sequence is 14 residues long. CDR1 is SGHRS, CDR2 YFSETQ, per germline. V trimming: 4 bases; J trimming: 5 bases; junction bases outside the gene matches: 5.

The J gene is TRBJ2-3, the V gene TRBV11-2; D might be TRBD1 (6 bases). Per germline, CDR1 SGHAT and CDR2 FQNNGV. The V gene lost 6 bases and the J gene lost 8 bases, with 15 bases spanning the gap. This CDR3 is built from 13 residues. The CDR3 DNA reads TGTGCCAGCAGTTTCAGGGGTCAAAGTACGCAGTATTTT. This encodes CASSFRGQSTQYF.

The rearrangement joins TRBV4-2 to TRBJ2-1; a possible D gene is TRBD2 (7 bases). Trimming removed 4 bases at V and 7 bases at J, with 14 bases between. The CDR3 consists of 14 residues. Germline CDR1 reads LGHNA; CDR2 reads YNFKEQ. The CDR3 DNA reads TGTGCCAGCAGCCTCCCAGGGGAGGGAAATGAGCAGTTCTTC. Amino acid sequence: CASSLPGEGNEQFF.

V usage is TRBV2 and J usage is TRBJ2-3; 9 positions match TRBD2. V lost 8 bases, J lost 5 bases, and 11 bases stayed unmatched. CDR1 and CDR2 (germline): SNHLY, FYNNEI. CDR3 length equals 15 residues. CDR3 amino acids: CASRVIAGAGDTQYF. Here the CDR3 DNA reads TGTGCCAGCCGAGTCATAGCGGGGGCGGGAGATACGCAGTATTTT.

This clone was seen a single time. The J gene is TRBJ2-1, the V gene TRBV5-8, with TRBD2 matching 8 bases. V gave up 5 bases and J gave up 3 bases; unmatched junction bases: 10. This CDR3 is 16 amino acids long. Germline V lookup: CDR1 SGHTS, CDR2 YDEGEE. CDR3 amino acids: CASRFFSGILYNEQFF. CDR3 nucleotides: TGTGCCAGCAGGTTTTTTAGCGGGATCCTCTACAATGAGCAGTTCTTC.

The chain combines TRBV6-5 with TRBJ1-4; 7 positions match TRBD1. Per the germline V gene, CDR1 is MNHEY and CDR2 is SVGAGI. Trimming at V came to 4 bases and at J to 0 bases, leaving 5 bases not matched to a gene. The CDR3 covers 16 residues. DNA for the CDR3: TGTGCCAGCAGTTCAAGACAGGGTTCAACTAATGAAAAACTGTTTTTT. Its translation is CASSSRQGSTNEKLFF.